This T cell receptor (beta chain) was captured in a study of patients and donors after allogeneic stem cell transplantation. Each CDR3 protein is one row after TCRdb ran MiXCR on the RT-PCR reads. In the table there are around 1,400 distinct CDR3 sequences, about 5% of which are singletons. V gave up 2 bases and J gave up 1 base, with 14 bases separating them. Germline V gene sequence: CDR1 KGHSH, CDR2 LQKENI. There are 16 residues in the CDR3. The specimen was blood, either unsorted or a sorted T cell fraction (not recorded which). This receptor was taken from a human donor who was either an allogeneic HSCT recipient or a stem cell or donor lymphocyte infusion donor (not recorded which). It is not recorded whose cells these are; they may come from a transplant donor. The V call is TRBV18, the J call TRBJ1-1; possibly TRBD1 for D (5 bases). The CDR3 coding sequence is TGTGCCAGCTCACCAGTCCAGGGATGGGGGAACACTGAAGCTTTCTTT. Translation: CASSPVQGWGNTEAFF.